This T cell receptor (beta chain) was profiled in a study of blood T cell repertoires in COVID-19. The germline V and J ends were trimmed by 4 bases and 4 bases, with 15 bases remaining between them. Germline CDR1 and CDR2: SGHTS and YDEGEE. The CDR3 totals 15 residues. Clones were sequenced by immunoSEQ multiplex PCR, and TCRdb holds only the in-frame ones, with some missing. This sample has around 70,000 clones; about nine tenths occur once, and the top ten carry roughly 4.6%. This rearrangement joins TRBV5-8 to TRBJ1-5; D unresolved. This TCR was sampled from a human donor in a cohort sampled during active COVID-19. The specimen was peripheral blood. The CDR3 DNA sequence: TGTGCCAGCAGCGCCCGGGGAGGCCTAAATCAGCCCCAGCATTTT. Protein: CASSARGGLNQPQHF.